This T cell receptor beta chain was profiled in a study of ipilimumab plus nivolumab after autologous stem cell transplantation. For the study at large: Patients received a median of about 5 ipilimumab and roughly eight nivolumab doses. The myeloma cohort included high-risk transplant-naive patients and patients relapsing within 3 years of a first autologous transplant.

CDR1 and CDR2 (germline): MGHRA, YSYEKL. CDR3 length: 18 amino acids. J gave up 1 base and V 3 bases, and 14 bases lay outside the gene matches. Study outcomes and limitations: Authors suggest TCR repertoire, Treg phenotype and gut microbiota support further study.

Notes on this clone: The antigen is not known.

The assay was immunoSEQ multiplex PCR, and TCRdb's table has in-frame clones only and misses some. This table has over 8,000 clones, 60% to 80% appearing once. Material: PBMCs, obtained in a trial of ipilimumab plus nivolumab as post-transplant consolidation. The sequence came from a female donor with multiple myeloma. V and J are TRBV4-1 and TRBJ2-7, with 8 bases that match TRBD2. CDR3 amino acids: CASSHASGSGEGSYEQYF. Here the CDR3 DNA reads TGCGCCAGCAGCCACGCATCTGGTAGCGGGGAGGGGTCCTACGAGCAGTACTTC.